Here is one T cell receptor (beta chain) with its context. As processed by the authors: Estimated nucleated cell counts came from reference gene primer amplification. TCRdb's copy holds only in-frame clones and misses some; the assay was immunoSEQ multiplex PCR. Clonal size and the V and J genes are those of that table, whereas D and trimming came from the DNA. The table includes 55,000 to 75,000 clones, roughly 80% detected once. The data belong to a study of blood T cell repertoires in COVID-19. For the study at large: Spain, Italy and the United States supplied samples that represented acute and convalescent COVID-19. T cells, B-cell-depleted T cells, or PBMCs provided the cDNA or gDNA that served as material.

It was during active infection that Seattle patients were enrolled and then longitudinally followed. Germline V lookup: CDR1 SGHKS, CDR2 YYEKEE (reference sequence). V lost 1 base to trimming and J lost 6 bases, with 17 bases between them. The CDR3 runs 15 residues. The clonotype originates from an elderly man with COVID-19, enrolled during active disease. Material: peripheral blood. The chain recombines TRBV5-5 with TRBJ2-7; D might be TRBD2 (5 bases). The DNA of the CDR3 is TGTGCCAGCAGCTTGAATCCGGGGAGTCGGCTCGAGCAGTACTTC. This sequence encodes CASSLNPGSRLEQYF. Combining the CDR3 with reference TRBV5-5 and TRBJ2-7 gives the whole variable domain DAGVTQSPTHLIKTRGQQVTLRCSPISGHKSVSWYQQVLGQGPQFIFQYYEKEERGRGNFPDRFSARQFPNYSSELNVNALLLGDSALYLCASSLNPGSRLEQYFGPGTRLTVT.